The rows below give T cell receptor beta chains drawn from one sample of a study of T cells in Graves' hyperthyroidism and ophthalmopathy. A single record per CDR3 protein comes from TCRdb applying MiXCR to the multiplex PCR reads. Of 450,000 to 650,000 distinct CDR3 sequences listed, 17% are singletons. Material for sequencing was blood. These receptors were taken from a woman between 18 and 30 years old with Graves' ophthalmopathy. The CDR3 runs from the conserved cysteine through the conserved F or W. Fields, in order: J gene, V gene, clone size, D gene, CDR3 DNA, CDR3 protein. D genes are given only for firm matches. A row's size may be missing; if present it is once, few, many or a size class.

J: TRBJ1-1; V: TRBV7-2; size: many; D: .; DNA: TGTGCCAGCAGCTTCCCCCCCCGGGGTATTAACACTGAAGCTTTCTTT; CDR3: CASSFPPRGINTEAFF
J: TRBJ2-7; V: TRBV28; size: many; D: .; DNA: TGTGCCAGCAGTTCATTGGGACGGACGTACGAGCAGTACTTC; CDR3: CASSSLGRTYEQYF
J: TRBJ1-2; V: TRBV4-1; size: .; D: .; DNA: TGCGCCAGCAGCCAACCGAAACGGGGCCGGTCGTATGGCTACACCTTC; CDR3: CASSQPKRGRSYGYTF
J: TRBJ2-1; V: TRBV7-6; size: few; D: .; DNA: TGTGCCAGCAGCTTAGGGCCCCCAGTCTCCTACAATGAGCAGTTCTTC; CDR3: CASSLGPPVSYNEQFF
J: TRBJ2-2; V: TRBV27; size: many; D: .; DNA: TGTGCCAGCAGTTTAGGCGCGGGGAACACCGGGGAGCTGTTTTTT; CDR3: CASSLGAGNTGELFF
J: TRBJ1-3; V: TRBV7-2; size: .; D: .; DNA: TGTGCCAGCAGCCTAGAAGCGACAGCCGCCAGTGGGACCATATATTTT; CDR3: CASSLEATAASGTIYF
J: TRBJ2-1; V: TRBV13; size: many; D: .; DNA: TGTGCCAGCAGCTTAGATGCGGGGAGCAATGAGCAGTTCTTC; CDR3: CASSLDAGSNEQFF
J: TRBJ1-2; V: TRBV5-4; size: .; D: TRBD1; DNA: TGTGCCAGCAGCGTACAGGGGAAGTATGGCTACACCTTC; CDR3: CASSVQGKYGYTF
J: TRBJ2-4; V: TRBV28; size: few; D: .; DNA: TGTGCCAGCGGGAGGGGGGACCCTGTAGCCAAAAACATTCAGTACTTC; CDR3: CASGRGDPVAKNIQYF
J: TRBJ2-2; V: TRBV28; size: few; D: .; DNA: TGTGCCAGCAGTTTACGTACAGGAGGGAACGGGGAGCTGTTTTTT; CDR3: CASSLRTGGNGELFF
J: TRBJ1-5; V: TRBV4-2; size: many; D: .; DNA: TGTGCCAGCAGCCAAGATCTCGGACAGAATCAGCCCCAGCATTTT; CDR3: CASSQDLGQNQPQHF
J: TRBJ1-6; V: TRBV3-1; size: many; D: TRBD1; DNA: TGTGCCAGCAGCCAATCAGACAGGGGAAATTCACCCCTCCACTTT; CDR3: CASSQSDRGNSPLHF
J: TRBJ1-5; V: TRBV11-2; size: .; D: .; DNA: TGTGCCAGCAGCCAGTGGGACGGTCATAGCAATCAGCCCCAGCATTTT; CDR3: CASSQWDGHSNQPQHF
J: TRBJ2-5; V: TRBV7-6; size: .; D: TRBD2; DNA: TGTGCCAGCAGCTTAGTCCGGGGGGGCCAAGAGACCCAGTACTTC; CDR3: CASSLVRGGQETQYF
J: TRBJ2-7; V: TRBV20-1; size: many; D: TRBD2; DNA: TGCAGTGCTCGGACTAGCGGGGGGAACTACGAGCAGTACTTC; CDR3: CSARTSGGNYEQYF
J: TRBJ1-2; V: TRBV13; size: .; D: .; DNA: TGTGCCAGCAGCCCACCAGGGAACACCCCAAAAGGCTACACCTTC; CDR3: CASSPPGNTPKGYTF
J: TRBJ1-1; V: TRBV20-1; size: many; D: .; DNA: TGCAGTGCTAGAGGAACCTCGAGGGGGAACACTGAAGCTTTCTTT; CDR3: CSARGTSRGNTEAFF
J: TRBJ2-1; V: TRBV11-2; size: .; D: TRBD2; DNA: TGTGCCAGCAGCTTAAGTCCTAGCGGGACGGGTGAGCAGTTCTTC; CDR3: CASSLSPSGTGEQFF
J: TRBJ1-2; V: TRBV5-5; size: .; D: TRBD1; DNA: TGTGCCAGCAGCTTCACAGGGGCGGACTATGGCTACACCTTC; CDR3: CASSFTGADYGYTF
J: TRBJ1-4; V: TRBV5-4; size: .; D: .; DNA: TGTGCCACTGGGGGGGTTGACGATGAAAAACTGTTTTTT; CDR3: CATGGVDDEKLFF
J: TRBJ1-1; V: TRBV20-1; size: .; D: .; DNA: TGCAGTGCCGACGACAAGGTAATGAACACTGAAGCTTTCTTT; CDR3: CSADDKVMNTEAFF
J: TRBJ2-1; V: TRBV28; size: many; D: .; DNA: TGTGCCAGCAGTTTGTTTCCTCTTAAGAATGAGCAGTTCTTC; CDR3: CASSLFPLKNEQFF
J: TRBJ2-2; V: TRBV3-1; size: .; D: .; DNA: TGTGCCAGCAGCCAAGGATCAGCCGGGGAGCTGTTTTTT; CDR3: CASSQGSAGELFF
J: TRBJ1-2; V: TRBV5-5; size: .; D: .; DNA: TGTGCCAGCAGTCCCAAAGATCAGGGGCGGAGTGGCTACACCTTC; CDR3: CASSPKDQGRSGYTF